This TCR beta chain was captured in a study of blood T cell repertoires in COVID-19. Whole-study context: The origin of the acute and convalescent COVID-19 samples was the United States, Italy and Spain.

Profiling relied on immunoSEQ multiplex PCR, and the TCRdb table lists in-frame clones only, not all of them. The sample holds 250,000 to 300,000 clones; around 87% are singletons and the top ten take over 4%. Deletions cut 1 base from V and 1 base from J, with 16 bases between. Germline CDR1 is MDHEN and CDR2 is SYDVKM. The CDR3 runs to 17 residues. The rearrangement uses TRBV28 and TRBJ1-1; TRBD1 might be the D (5 bases). Material for sequencing was peripheral blood. The clonotype comes from a woman aged 55-70 years with COVID-19, enrolled during active disease. The CDR3: CASSLSRGFGQNTEAFF. The CDR3 DNA is TGTGCCAGCAGTTTATCGCGGGGGTTTGGGCAGAACACTGAAGCTTTCTTT.